A selection of T cell receptor beta chains follows, all from one sample in a study of response to subunit inactivated influenza vaccine. Using its own MiXCR run on the RT-PCR reads, TCRdb lists one record per CDR3 protein. The table lists approximately 680,000 distinct CDR3 sequences, around 14% of them singletons. This specimen consisted of PBMCs from blood, obtained roughly 13 days after vaccination. The receptors were gathered from a man aged 45-60 years who received an inactivated influenza vaccine. Both conserved end residues are part of each CDR3. The order of the fields is V gene, J gene, clone size, D gene, CDR3 protein, CDR3 DNA. The D gene is left open where the match is weak. The listing skips clone size in some rows; elsewhere it reads once, few, many or a size class.

v_gene: TRBV2
j_gene: TRBJ2-2
abundance: NA
d_gene: TRBD2
CDR3aa: CASSDALSGREVAGELFF
CDR3nt: TGTGCCAGCAGTGATGCTCTTAGCGGGAGGGAAGTAGCCGGGGAGCTGTTTTTT

v_gene: TRBV7-9
j_gene: TRBJ2-5
abundance: few
d_gene: TRBD1
CDR3aa: CASIGRTGPRETQYF
CDR3nt: TGTGCCAGCATCGGCCGGACAGGTCCGCGGGAGACCCAGTACTTC

v_gene: TRBV14
j_gene: TRBJ2-1
abundance: few
d_gene: NA
CDR3aa: CASSHYKGTPPYNEQFF
CDR3nt: TGTGCCAGCAGCCATTATAAGGGGACCCCGCCCTACAATGAGCAGTTCTTC

v_gene: TRBV7-2
j_gene: TRBJ2-6
abundance: few
d_gene: TRBD2
CDR3aa: CASSLFTSASGANVLTF
CDR3nt: TGTGCCAGCAGCTTATTCACTAGCGCCTCTGGGGCCAACGTCCTGACTTTC

v_gene: TRBV5-6
j_gene: TRBJ2-7
abundance: NA
d_gene: TRBD1
CDR3aa: CASSPTGQGLYEQYF
CDR3nt: TGTGCCAGCAGCCCCACGGGACAGGGGTTGTACGAGCAGTACTTC

v_gene: TRBV7-8
j_gene: TRBJ1-6
abundance: NA
d_gene: NA
CDR3aa: CASSLVAGEGSPLHF
CDR3nt: TGTGCCAGCAGCTTAGTGGCAGGGGAGGGCTCACCCCTCCACTTT

v_gene: TRBV12-3/TRBV12-4
j_gene: TRBJ2-3
abundance: few
d_gene: TRBD2
CDR3aa: CASSLSSGRGGDTQYF
CDR3nt: TGTGCCAGCAGTTTGTCTAGCGGGAGGGGGGGAGATACGCAGTATTTT

v_gene: TRBV28
j_gene: TRBJ1-1
abundance: few
d_gene: NA
CDR3aa: CASSHDMNTEAFF
CDR3nt: TGTGCCAGCAGTCATGACATGAACACTGAAGCTTTCTTT

v_gene: TRBV7-3
j_gene: TRBJ2-2
abundance: NA
d_gene: NA
CDR3aa: CASTTGRAGELFF
CDR3nt: TGTGCCAGCACCACAGGGCGGGCCGGGGAGCTGTTTTTT

v_gene: TRBV6-1
j_gene: TRBJ2-3
abundance: NA
d_gene: NA
CDR3aa: CASSEQLAGWGTDTQYF
CDR3nt: TGTGCCAGCAGTGAGCAGTTGGCAGGGTGGGGCACAGATACGCAGTATTTT

v_gene: TRBV27
j_gene: TRBJ2-4
abundance: NA
d_gene: TRBD2
CDR3aa: CARHPQGPSGRAGYIQYF
CDR3nt: TGTGCCAGGCACCCTCAGGGTCCAAGCGGGAGGGCCGGATACATTCAGTACTTC

v_gene: TRBV10-3
j_gene: TRBJ2-7
abundance: few
d_gene: NA
CDR3aa: CAISEGQGFSEQYF
CDR3nt: TGTGCCATCAGTGAAGGCCAGGGGTTCTCCGAGCAGTACTTC

v_gene: TRBV27
j_gene: TRBJ2-3
abundance: few
d_gene: NA
CDR3aa: CASSMRGTDTQYF
CDR3nt: TGTGCCAGCAGCATGAGGGGCACAGATACGCAGTATTTT

v_gene: TRBV20-1
j_gene: TRBJ2-2
abundance: NA
d_gene: TRBD1
CDR3aa: CSAKGTGTGTGELFF
CDR3nt: TGCAGTGCTAAAGGGACAGGGACGGGCACCGGGGAGCTGTTTTTT

v_gene: TRBV7-9
j_gene: TRBJ1-5
abundance: NA
d_gene: NA
CDR3aa: CASSFGTRLDQPQHF
CDR3nt: TGTGCCAGCAGCTTTGGGACACGGTTAGATCAGCCCCAGCATTTT

v_gene: TRBV6-1
j_gene: TRBJ2-6
abundance: NA
d_gene: NA
CDR3aa: CASSTGSSSGANVLTF
CDR3nt: TGTGCCAGCAGTACCGGGTCCAGCTCTGGGGCCAACGTCCTGACTTTC

v_gene: TRBV6-2/TRBV6-3
j_gene: TRBJ2-3
abundance: few
d_gene: NA
CDR3aa: CASRRPSTDTQYF
CDR3nt: TGTGCCAGCAGAAGACCTAGCACAGATACGCAGTATTTT

v_gene: TRBV20-1
j_gene: TRBJ2-5
abundance: NA
d_gene: NA
CDR3aa: CSASGVKETQYF
CDR3nt: TGCAGTGCTAGTGGTGTGAAAGAGACCCAGTACTTC

v_gene: TRBV7-9
j_gene: TRBJ2-4
abundance: few
d_gene: NA
CDR3aa: CASSEGGFAKNIQYF
CDR3nt: TGTGCCAGCAGCGAGGGGGGCTTTGCCAAAAACATTCAGTACTTC

v_gene: TRBV6-1
j_gene: TRBJ2-3
abundance: few
d_gene: NA
CDR3aa: CASIKTGTQDTQYF
CDR3nt: TGTGCCAGTATTAAAACCGGGACACAGGATACGCAGTATTTT

v_gene: TRBV10-3
j_gene: TRBJ2-3
abundance: NA
d_gene: NA
CDR3aa: CAIRLPDQNTQYF
CDR3nt: TGTGCCATCAGGCTCCCGGACCAAAATACGCAGTATTTT

v_gene: TRBV20-1
j_gene: TRBJ2-1
abundance: NA
d_gene: NA
CDR3aa: CSARDWNSYNEQFF
CDR3nt: TGCAGTGCTCGGGACTGGAACTCCTACAATGAGCAGTTCTTC

v_gene: TRBV20-1
j_gene: TRBJ2-5
abundance: many
d_gene: NA
CDR3aa: CSAVWGETQYF
CDR3nt: TGCAGTGCCGTTTGGGGAGAGACCCAGTACTTC

v_gene: TRBV12-3/TRBV12-4
j_gene: TRBJ2-3
abundance: few
d_gene: NA
CDR3aa: CASSVSTGTDTQYF
CDR3nt: TGTGCCAGCAGTGTTTCAACGGGCACAGATACGCAGTATTTT

v_gene: TRBV20-1
j_gene: TRBJ2-2
abundance: few
d_gene: NA
CDR3aa: CSANRGQTGELFF
CDR3nt: TGCAGTGCTAACCGGGGGCAAACCGGGGAGCTGTTTTTT

v_gene: TRBV4-3
j_gene: TRBJ2-1
abundance: few
d_gene: TRBD2
CDR3aa: CASQEAGGLHEQFF
CDR3nt: TGCGCCAGCCAAGAAGCGGGGGGGCTGCATGAGCAGTTCTTC

v_gene: TRBV29-1
j_gene: TRBJ2-4
abundance: NA
d_gene: NA
CDR3aa: CSVGDSNIQYF
CDR3nt: TGCAGCGTTGGGGACTCAAACATTCAGTACTTC

v_gene: TRBV5-1
j_gene: TRBJ2-1
abundance: NA
d_gene: NA
CDR3aa: CASSLSLFDEQFF
CDR3nt: TGCGCCAGCAGCTTGTCCCTATTCGATGAGCAGTTCTTC

v_gene: TRBV10-3
j_gene: TRBJ2-1
abundance: NA
d_gene: TRBD2
CDR3aa: CAISESLASGETEQFF
CDR3nt: TGTGCCATCAGTGAGTCGCTGGCTAGCGGGGAAACTGAGCAGTTCTTC

v_gene: TRBV4-2
j_gene: TRBJ2-2
abundance: few
d_gene: TRBD2
CDR3aa: CASSQGPAGAAGELFF
CDR3nt: TGTGCCAGCAGCCAAGGGCCAGCGGGGGCCGCGGGGGAGCTGTTTTTT

v_gene: TRBV20-1
j_gene: TRBJ2-1
abundance: NA
d_gene: TRBD2
CDR3aa: CSARDRLAAYNEQFF
CDR3nt: TGCAGTGCTAGGGATCGGCTAGCGGCATACAATGAGCAGTTCTTC

v_gene: TRBV18
j_gene: TRBJ2-1
abundance: NA
d_gene: TRBD2
CDR3aa: CASSPLLAGATTAQFF
CDR3nt: TGTGCCAGCTCACCCCTACTAGCGGGGGCTACAACGGCGCAGTTCTTC

v_gene: TRBV25-1
j_gene: TRBJ2-7
abundance: few
d_gene: NA
CDR3aa: CASSAWRNEQYF
CDR3nt: TGTGCCAGCAGTGCTTGGAGGAACGAGCAGTACTTC

v_gene: TRBV7-9
j_gene: TRBJ2-1
abundance: few
d_gene: TRBD2
CDR3aa: CASSLWASGSFEQFF
CDR3nt: TGTGCCAGCAGCTTATGGGCTAGCGGGAGCTTTGAGCAGTTCTTC

v_gene: TRBV5-1
j_gene: TRBJ2-3
abundance: NA
d_gene: TRBD2
CDR3aa: CASSYLAGGAGTDTQYF
CDR3nt: TGCGCCAGCAGCTACCTAGCGGGAGGCGCGGGCACAGATACGCAGTATTTT

v_gene: TRBV7-9
j_gene: TRBJ1-2
abundance: few
d_gene: NA
CDR3aa: CASSLIFGYTF
CDR3nt: TGTGCCAGCAGCTTAATCTTTGGCTACACCTTC

v_gene: TRBV20-1
j_gene: TRBJ2-1
abundance: NA
d_gene: NA
CDR3aa: CSAIDTMLNEQFF
CDR3nt: TGCAGTGCTATCGATACTATGCTCAATGAGCAGTTCTTC

v_gene: TRBV5-1
j_gene: TRBJ2-3
abundance: NA
d_gene: TRBD1
CDR3aa: CASSEDRGPSDTQYF
CDR3nt: TGCGCCAGCAGCGAGGACAGGGGGCCTTCAGATACGCAGTATTTT

v_gene: TRBV6-5
j_gene: TRBJ2-3
abundance: many
d_gene: NA
CDR3aa: CASSSRGSTDTQYF
CDR3nt: TGTGCCAGCAGTTCTAGGGGGAGCACAGATACGCAGTATTTT

v_gene: TRBV5-1
j_gene: TRBJ2-3
abundance: few
d_gene: TRBD1
CDR3aa: CASSPPTGASTDTQYF
CDR3nt: TGCGCCAGCAGCCCCCCGACAGGGGCTAGCACAGATACGCAGTATTTT